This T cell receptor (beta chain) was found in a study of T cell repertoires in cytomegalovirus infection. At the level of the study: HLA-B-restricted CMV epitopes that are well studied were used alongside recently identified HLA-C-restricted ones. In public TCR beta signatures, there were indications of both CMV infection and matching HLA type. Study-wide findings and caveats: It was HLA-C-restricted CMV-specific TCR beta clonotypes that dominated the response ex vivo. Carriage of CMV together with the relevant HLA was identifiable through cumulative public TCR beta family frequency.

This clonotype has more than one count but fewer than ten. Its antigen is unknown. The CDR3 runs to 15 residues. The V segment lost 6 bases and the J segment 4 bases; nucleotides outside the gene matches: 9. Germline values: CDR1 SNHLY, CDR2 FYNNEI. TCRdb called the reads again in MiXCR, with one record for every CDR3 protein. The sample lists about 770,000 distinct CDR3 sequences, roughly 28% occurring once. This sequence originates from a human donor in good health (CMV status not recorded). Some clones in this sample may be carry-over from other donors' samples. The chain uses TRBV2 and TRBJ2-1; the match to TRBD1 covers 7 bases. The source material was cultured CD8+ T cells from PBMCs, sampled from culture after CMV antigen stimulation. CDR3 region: CASSLGTDSYNEQFF. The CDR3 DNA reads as TGTGCCAGCAGCCTAGGGACAGACAGTTACAATGAGCAGTTCTTC.